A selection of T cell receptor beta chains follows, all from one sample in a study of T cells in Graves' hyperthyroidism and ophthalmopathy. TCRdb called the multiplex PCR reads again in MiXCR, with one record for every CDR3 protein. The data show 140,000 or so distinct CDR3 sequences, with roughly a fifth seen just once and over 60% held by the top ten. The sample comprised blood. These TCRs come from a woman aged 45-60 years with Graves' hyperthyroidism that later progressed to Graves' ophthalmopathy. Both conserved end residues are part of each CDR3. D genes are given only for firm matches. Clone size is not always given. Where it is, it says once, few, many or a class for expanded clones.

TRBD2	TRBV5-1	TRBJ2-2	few	CASSLESLAGRNGGELFF	TGCGCCAGCAGCTTGGAATCATTAGCGGGCCGGAATGGAGGGGAGCTGTTTTTT
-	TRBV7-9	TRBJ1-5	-	CASSLGGSHQPQHF	TGTGCCAGCAGCTTGGGGGGTTCCCATCAGCCCCAGCATTTT
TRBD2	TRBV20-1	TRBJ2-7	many	CSARRSGRLPYEQYF	TGCAGTGCTAGGCGTAGCGGGAGACTCCCCTACGAGCAGTACTTC
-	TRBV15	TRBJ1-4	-	CATSRGGEGKLFF	TGTGCCACCAGCAGAGGAGGGGAGGGAAAACTGTTTTTT
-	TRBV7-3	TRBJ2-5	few	CASSLKGMETQYF	TGTGCCAGCAGCTTGAAGGGGATGGAGACCCAGTACTTC
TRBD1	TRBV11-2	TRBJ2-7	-	CASSLGRGYPNEQYF	TGTGCCAGCAGCTTAGGCAGGGGGTACCCCAACGAGCAGTACTTC
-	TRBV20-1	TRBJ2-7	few	CSARDPTVEQYF	TGCAGTGCTAGAGATCCGACGGTCGAGCAGTACTTC
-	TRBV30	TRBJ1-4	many	CAWSPLDRNEKLFF	TGTGCCTGGAGTCCCCTAGACAGGAATGAAAAACTGTTTTTT
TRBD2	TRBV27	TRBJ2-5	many	CASSRKGLAGIGETQYF	TGTGCCAGCAGTCGCAAGGGACTAGCGGGAATTGGAGAGACCCAGTACTTC
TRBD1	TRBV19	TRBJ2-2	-	CASRGRNRGRFTGELFF	TGTGCCAGTAGAGGACGCAACAGGGGGCGTTTCACCGGGGAGCTGTTTTTT
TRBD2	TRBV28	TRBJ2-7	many	CASSPTGGTYEQYF	TGTGCCAGCAGTCCTACCGGGGGGACCTACGAGCAGTACTTC
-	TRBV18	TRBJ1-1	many	CASSLTTRNTEAFF	TGTGCCAGCTCCCTGACCACCAGGAACACTGAAGCTTTCTTT
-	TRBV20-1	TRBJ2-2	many	CSARGWTVNTGELFF	TGCAGTGCTAGAGGGTGGACGGTGAACACCGGGGAGCTGTTTTTT
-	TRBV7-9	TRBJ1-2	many	CASSLENYGYTF	TGTGCCAGCAGCTTAGAAAACTATGGCTACACCTTC
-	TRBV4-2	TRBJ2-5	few	CASSQEGASNSEAQYF	TGTGCCAGCAGCCAAGAGGGGGCTTCGAACTCAGAGGCCCAGTACTTC
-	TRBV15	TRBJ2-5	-	CATSGQGGETQYF	TGTGCCACCAGCGGCCAGGGGGGAGAGACCCAGTACTTC
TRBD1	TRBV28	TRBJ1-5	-	CVSSLRFDREGQPQHF	TGTGTCAGCAGTCTCCGATTCGACAGGGAAGGACAGCCCCAGCATTTT
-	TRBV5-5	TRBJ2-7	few	CASSLGGQGGHEQYF	TGTGCCAGCAGCTTGGGCGGGCAGGGCGGGCACGAGCAGTACTTC
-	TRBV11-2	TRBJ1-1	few	CASRQSGANTEAFF	TGTGCCAGCAGGCAATCAGGGGCGAACACTGAAGCTTTCTTT
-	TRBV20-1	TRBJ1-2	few	CSAPDSRNYGYTF	TGCAGTGCTCCCGACAGCCGTAACTATGGCTACACCTTC
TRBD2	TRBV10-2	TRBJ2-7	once	CASSDSGREEQYF	TGCGCCAGCAGTGACAGCGGGAGGGAGGAGCAGTACTTC
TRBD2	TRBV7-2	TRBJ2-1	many	CASSLVGTSGRAVPIEQFF	TGTGCCAGCAGCTTAGTTGGGACTAGCGGGAGGGCCGTGCCTATTGAGCAGTTCTTC
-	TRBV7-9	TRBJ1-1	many	CASSFSEGTEAFF	TGTGCCAGCAGCTTCTCAGAGGGGACTGAAGCTTTCTTT
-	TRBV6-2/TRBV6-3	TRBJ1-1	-	CASSYGETEAFF	TGTGCCAGCAGTTACGGGGAAACTGAAGCTTTCTTT